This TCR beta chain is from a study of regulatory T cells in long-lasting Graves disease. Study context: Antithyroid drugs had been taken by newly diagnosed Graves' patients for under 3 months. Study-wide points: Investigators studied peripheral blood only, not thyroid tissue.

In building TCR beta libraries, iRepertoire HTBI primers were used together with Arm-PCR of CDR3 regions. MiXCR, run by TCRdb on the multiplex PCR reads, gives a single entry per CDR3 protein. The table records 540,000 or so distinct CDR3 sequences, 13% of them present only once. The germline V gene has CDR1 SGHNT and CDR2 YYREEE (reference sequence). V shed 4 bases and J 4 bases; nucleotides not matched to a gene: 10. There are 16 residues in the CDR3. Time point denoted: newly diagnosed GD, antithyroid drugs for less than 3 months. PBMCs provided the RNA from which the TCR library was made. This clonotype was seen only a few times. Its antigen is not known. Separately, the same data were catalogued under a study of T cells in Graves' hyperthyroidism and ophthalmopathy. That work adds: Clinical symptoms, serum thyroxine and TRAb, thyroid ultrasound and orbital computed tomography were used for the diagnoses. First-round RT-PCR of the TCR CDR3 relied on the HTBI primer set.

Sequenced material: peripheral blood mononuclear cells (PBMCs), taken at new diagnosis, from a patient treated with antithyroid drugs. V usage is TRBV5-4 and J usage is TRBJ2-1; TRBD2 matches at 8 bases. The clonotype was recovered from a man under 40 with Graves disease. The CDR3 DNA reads TGTGCCAGCAGCCCGGGCGGGGTAGCGGGATACAATGAGCAGTTCTTC. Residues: CASSPGGVAGYNEQFF.